This TCR beta chain was observed in a study of beta chain features in type 1 diabetes. Whole-study results and caveats: There was a possibility that cDNA sequencing over-represented cells with high TCR expression.

What was sequenced were expressed TCRB transcripts, since all of the isolated RNA had been reverse transcribed. The repertoire was sequenced with immunoSEQ multiplex PCR; TCRdb's copy has only in-frame clones and lacks some. In the table there are about 350,000 clones, less than 20% of which are singletons. CDR1 is GTSNPN and CDR2 is SVGIG in the germline V gene (reference sequence). The CDR3 is 13 amino acids. The V gene lost 3 bases and the J gene lost 8 bases, with 16 bases spanning the gap. Note on this clone: The target antigen is unknown.

The source material was naive CD4+ T cells from blood. The TCR sequence derives from a woman under 30 in good health. The V call is TRBV30, the J call TRBJ1-2; D might be TRBD1 (6 bases). CDR3 residues: CAWSRGGMGGYTF. The CDR3 bases are TGTGCCTGGAGCCGAGGGGGAATGGGAGGCTACACCTTC.